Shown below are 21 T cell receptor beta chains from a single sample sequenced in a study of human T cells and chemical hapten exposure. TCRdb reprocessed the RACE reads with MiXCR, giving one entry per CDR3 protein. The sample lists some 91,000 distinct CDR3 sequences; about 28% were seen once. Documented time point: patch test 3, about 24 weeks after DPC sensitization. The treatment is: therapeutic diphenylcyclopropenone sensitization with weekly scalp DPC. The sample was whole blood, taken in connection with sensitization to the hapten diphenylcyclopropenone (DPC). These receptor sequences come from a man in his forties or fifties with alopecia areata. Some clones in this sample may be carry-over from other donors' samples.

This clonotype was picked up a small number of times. In DNA form, the CDR3 reads TGTGCCAGCAGTGGTTTCAGGACTAGCGGTTCCTACGAGCAGTACTTC. Translated: CASSGFRTSGSYEQYF. This rearrangement joins TRBV28 to TRBJ2-7, with TRBD2 matching 10 bases. From germline, CDR1 is MDHEN and CDR2 SYDVKM. This CDR3 spans 16 amino acids. The junction had 8 bases not matched to a gene; V was cut back by 5 bases and J by 1 base.

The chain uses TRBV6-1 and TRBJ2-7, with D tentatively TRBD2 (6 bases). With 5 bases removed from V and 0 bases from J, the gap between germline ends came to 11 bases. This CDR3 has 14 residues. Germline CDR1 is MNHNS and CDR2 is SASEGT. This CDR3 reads CASSSGTFSYEQYF. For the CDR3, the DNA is TGTGCCAGCAGTTCCGGGACTTTCTCCTACGAGCAGTACTTC.

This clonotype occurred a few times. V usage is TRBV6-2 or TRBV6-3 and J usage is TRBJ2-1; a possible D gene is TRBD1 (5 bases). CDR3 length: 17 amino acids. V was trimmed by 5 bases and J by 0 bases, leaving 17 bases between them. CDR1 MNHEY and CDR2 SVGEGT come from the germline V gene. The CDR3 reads CASSPNRQLSSYNEQFF. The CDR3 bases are TGTGCCAGCAGTCCGAACCGACAGTTAAGCTCCTACAATGAGCAGTTCTTC.

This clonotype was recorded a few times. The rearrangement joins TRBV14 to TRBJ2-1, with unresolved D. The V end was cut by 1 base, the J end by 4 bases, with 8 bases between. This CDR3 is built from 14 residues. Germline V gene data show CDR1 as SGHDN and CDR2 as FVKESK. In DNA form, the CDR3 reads TGTGCCAGCAGCCAAGCACTTATGTACAATGAGCAGTTCTTC. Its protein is CASSQALMYNEQFF. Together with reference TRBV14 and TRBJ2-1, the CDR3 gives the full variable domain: EAGVTQFPSHSVIEKGQTVTLRCDPISGHDNLYWYRRVMGKEIKFLLHFVKESKQDESGMPNNRFLAERTGGTYSTLKVQPAELEDSGVYFCASSQALMYNEQFFGPGTRLTVL.

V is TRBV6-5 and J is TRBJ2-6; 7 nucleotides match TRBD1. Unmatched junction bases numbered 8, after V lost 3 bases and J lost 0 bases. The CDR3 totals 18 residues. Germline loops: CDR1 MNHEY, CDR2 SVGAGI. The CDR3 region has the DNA TGTGCCAGCAGTTATTCGACAGGGTTAGGCTCTGGGGCCAACGTCCTGACTTTC. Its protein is CASSYSTGLGSGANVLTF.

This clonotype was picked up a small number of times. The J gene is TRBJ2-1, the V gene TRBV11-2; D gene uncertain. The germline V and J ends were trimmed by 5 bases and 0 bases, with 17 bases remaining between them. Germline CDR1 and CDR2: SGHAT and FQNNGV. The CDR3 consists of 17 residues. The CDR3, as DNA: TGTGCCAGCAGCCCATGGACCCTGCCGACCTCCTACAATGAGCAGTTCTTC. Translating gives CASSPWTLPTSYNEQFF. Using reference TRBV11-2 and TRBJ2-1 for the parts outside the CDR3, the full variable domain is EAGVAQSPRYKIIEKRQSVAFWCNPISGHATLYWYQQILGQGPKLLIQFQNNGVVDDSQLPKDRFSAERLKGVDSTLKIQPAKLEDSAVYLCASSPWTLPTSYNEQFFGPGTRLTVL.

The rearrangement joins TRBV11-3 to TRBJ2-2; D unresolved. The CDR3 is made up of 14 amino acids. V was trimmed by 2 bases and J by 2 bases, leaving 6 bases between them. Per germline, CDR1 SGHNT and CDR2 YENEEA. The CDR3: CASSLRKNTGELFF. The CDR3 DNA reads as TGTGCCAGCAGCTTAAGGAAAAACACCGGGGAGCTGTTTTTT.

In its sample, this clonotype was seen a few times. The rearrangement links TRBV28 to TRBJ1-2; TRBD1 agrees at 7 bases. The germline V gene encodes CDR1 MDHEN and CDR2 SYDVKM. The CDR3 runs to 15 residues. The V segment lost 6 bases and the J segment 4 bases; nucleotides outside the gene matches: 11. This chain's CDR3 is CASRSLWTGVYGYTF. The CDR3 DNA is TGTGCCAGCAGATCTTTGTGGACAGGAGTCTATGGCTACACCTTC.

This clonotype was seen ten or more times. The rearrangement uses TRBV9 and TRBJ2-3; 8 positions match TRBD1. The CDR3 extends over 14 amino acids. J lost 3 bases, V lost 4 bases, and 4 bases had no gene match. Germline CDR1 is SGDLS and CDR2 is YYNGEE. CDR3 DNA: TGTGCCAGCAGCTTGACAGGGGTGACAGATACGCAGTATTTT. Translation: CASSLTGVTDTQYF.

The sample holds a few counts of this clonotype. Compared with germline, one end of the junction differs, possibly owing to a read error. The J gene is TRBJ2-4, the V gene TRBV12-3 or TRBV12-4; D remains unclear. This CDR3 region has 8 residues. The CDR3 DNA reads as TGCCCTGTGAACATTCAGTACTTC. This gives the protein CPVNIQYF.

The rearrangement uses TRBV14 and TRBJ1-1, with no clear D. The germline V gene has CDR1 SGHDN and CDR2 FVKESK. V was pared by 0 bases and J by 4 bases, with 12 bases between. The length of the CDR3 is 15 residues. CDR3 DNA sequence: TGTGCCAGCAGCCAAGAAGGGCCCCTACGCACTGAAGCTTTCTTT. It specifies CASSQEGPLRTEAFF.

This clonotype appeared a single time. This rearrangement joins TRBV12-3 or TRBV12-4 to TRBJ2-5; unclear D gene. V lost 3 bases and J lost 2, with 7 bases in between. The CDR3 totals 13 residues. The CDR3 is CASSLSEQETQYF. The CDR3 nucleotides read TGTGCCAGCAGTTTGAGCGAGCAAGAGACCCAGTACTTC.

CDR3 residues: CASSSTGGEAFF. The CDR3, as DNA: TGCGCCAGCAGCTCTACAGGGGGTGAAGCTTTCTTT. This chain connects TRBV4-1 to TRBJ1-1, with 8 positions matching TRBD1. Trimming at V came to 5 bases and at J to 7 bases, leaving 3 bases not matched to a gene. Germline V CDR1 and CDR2: MGHRA, YSYEKL. CDR3 length equals 12 residues.

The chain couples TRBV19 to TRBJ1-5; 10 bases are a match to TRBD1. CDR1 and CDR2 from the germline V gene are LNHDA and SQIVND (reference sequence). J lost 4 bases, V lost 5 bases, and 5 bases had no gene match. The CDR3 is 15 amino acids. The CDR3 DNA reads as TGTGCCAGTAGTGGTCGGACAGGGGGAAATCAGCCCCAGCATTTT. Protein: CASSGRTGGNQPQHF.

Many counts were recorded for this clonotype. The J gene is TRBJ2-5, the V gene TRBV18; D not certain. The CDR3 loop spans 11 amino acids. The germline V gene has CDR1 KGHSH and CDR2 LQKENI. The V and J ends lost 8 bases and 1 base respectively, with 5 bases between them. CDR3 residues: CASSLQETQYF. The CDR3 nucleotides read TGTGCCAGCAGCCTCCAAGAGACCCAGTACTTC.

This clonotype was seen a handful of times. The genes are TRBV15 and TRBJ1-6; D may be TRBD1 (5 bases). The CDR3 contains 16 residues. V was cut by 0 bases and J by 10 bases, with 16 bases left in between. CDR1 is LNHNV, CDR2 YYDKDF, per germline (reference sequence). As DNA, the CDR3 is TGTGCCACCAGCAGAGAGCTCCGGGACGTAAACTCACCCCTCCACTTT. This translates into CATSRELRDVNSPLHF.

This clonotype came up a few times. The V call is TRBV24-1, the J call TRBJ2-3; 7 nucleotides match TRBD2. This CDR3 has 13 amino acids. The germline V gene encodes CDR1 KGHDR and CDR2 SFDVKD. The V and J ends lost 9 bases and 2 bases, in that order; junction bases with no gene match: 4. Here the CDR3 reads CATASGPTDTQYF. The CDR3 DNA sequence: TGTGCCACCGCTAGCGGTCCCACAGATACGCAGTATTTT.

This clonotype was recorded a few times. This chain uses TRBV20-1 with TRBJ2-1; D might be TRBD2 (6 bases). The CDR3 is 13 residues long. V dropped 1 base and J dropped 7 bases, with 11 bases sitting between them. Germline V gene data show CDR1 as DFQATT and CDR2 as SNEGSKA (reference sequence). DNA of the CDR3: TGCAGTGCTAGAGTAGAGGGAGGTAATGAGCAGTTCTTC. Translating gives CSARVEGGNEQFF.

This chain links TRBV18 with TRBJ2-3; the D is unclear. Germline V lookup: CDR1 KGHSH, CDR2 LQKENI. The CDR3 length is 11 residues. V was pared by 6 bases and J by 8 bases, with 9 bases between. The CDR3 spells CASSHGRTQYF. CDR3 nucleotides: TGTGCCAGCTCCCACGGGCGTACGCAGTATTTT.

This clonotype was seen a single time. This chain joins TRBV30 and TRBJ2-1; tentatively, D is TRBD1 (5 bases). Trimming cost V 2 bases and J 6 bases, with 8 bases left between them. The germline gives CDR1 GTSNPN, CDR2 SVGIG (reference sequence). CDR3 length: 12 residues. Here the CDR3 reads CAWSRGGNEQFF. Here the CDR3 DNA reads TGTGCCTGGAGTAGGGGCGGCAATGAGCAGTTCTTC.

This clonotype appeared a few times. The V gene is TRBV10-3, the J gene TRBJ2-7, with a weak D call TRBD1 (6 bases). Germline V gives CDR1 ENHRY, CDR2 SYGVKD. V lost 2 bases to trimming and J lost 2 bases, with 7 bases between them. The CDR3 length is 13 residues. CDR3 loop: CAISEDRTYEQYF. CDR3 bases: TGTGCCATCAGTGAGGACAGGACCTACGAGCAGTACTTC.